Below, 10 T cell receptor beta chains from the same sample are listed, as sequenced in a study of blood T cell repertoires in COVID-19. Measured with immunoSEQ multiplex PCR; TCRdb has only the in-frame clones, and not every one. The repertoire has approximately 240,000 clones, approximately 91% of them found once; the top ten carry around 0.86%. The sample was peripheral blood. These receptor sequences come from a man under 40 with COVID-19, enrolled during active disease.

The chain employs TRBV19 and TRBJ2-1; 10 positions agree with TRBD2. V dropped 2 bases and J dropped 7; count of bases not matched to a gene: 11. CDR1 and CDR2 (germline): LNHDA, SQIVND (reference sequence). The CDR3 spans 17 residues. This chain's CDR3 is CASSIRVIAGGNNEQFF. The CDR3 coding sequence is TGTGCCAGTAGTATACGGGTCATAGCGGGGGGAAATAATGAGCAGTTCTTC.

This chain joins TRBV5-6 and TRBJ2-3; the match to TRBD1 covers 9 bases. This CDR3 has 15 amino acids. Trimming took 4 bases from V and 0 from J; bases not matched to a gene: 3. The germline gives CDR1 SGHDT, CDR2 YYEEEE. This chain's CDR3 is CASSAGTGSTDTQYF. CDR3 sequence (DNA): TGTGCCAGCAGCGCCGGGACAGGGAGCACAGATACGCAGTATTTT.

V gene TRBV25-1 combines with J gene TRBJ1-6, with no clear D. Looked up from germline, CDR1 is MGHDK and CDR2 is SYGVNS. The V end was cut by 11 bases, the J end by 3 bases, with 14 bases between. The CDR3 sequence is 14 residues long. The CDR3 DNA sequence: TGTGCCGTAAAGGGAGGGATCTATAATTCACCCCTCCACTTT. Translating gives CAVKGGIYNSPLHF. Filled out from reference TRBV25-1 and TRBJ1-6, the complete variable domain reads EADIYQTPRYLVIGTGKKITLECSQTMGHDKMYWYQQDPGMELHLIHYSYGVNSTEKGDLSSESTVSRIRTEHFPLTLESARPSHTSQYLCAVKGGIYNSPLHFGNGTRLTVT.

The V call is TRBV9, the J call TRBJ2-7, with TRBD1 as a possible D gene (5 bases). Trimming stripped 0 bases from V and 2 bases from J, with 9 bases between. The CDR3 extends over 14 amino acids. Germline V gene lookup returns CDR1 SGDLS and CDR2 YYNGEE. The CDR3 loop is CASSVAGKPYEQYF. In DNA form, the CDR3 reads TGTGCCAGCAGCGTAGCAGGGAAACCCTACGAGCAGTACTTC.

V usage is TRBV28 and J usage is TRBJ1-5; tentative D call: TRBD1 (6 bases). V was clipped by 6 bases and J by 0 bases, with 15 bases between them. This CDR3 spans 16 amino acids. Germline V gene data show CDR1 as MDHEN and CDR2 as SYDVKM. The CDR3 sequence is CASSSGVLLSNQPQHF. In DNA form, the CDR3 reads TGTGCCAGCAGCTCAGGGGTACTTCTTAGCAATCAGCCCCAGCATTTT.

This chain connects TRBV5-1 to TRBJ2-3; 7 nucleotides line up with TRBD2. The CDR3 has 16 residues. Germline CDR1 reads SGHRS; CDR2 reads YFSETQ. V trimming: 4 bases; J trimming: 0 bases; junction bases outside the gene matches: 8. CDR3 amino acids: CASSSRGVASTDTQYF. CDR3 sequence (DNA): TGCGCCAGCAGCAGCCGGGGGGTTGCTAGCACAGATACGCAGTATTTT. The whole variable domain, remainder taken from reference TRBV5-1 and TRBJ2-3, is KAGVTQTPRYLIKTRGQQVTLSCSPISGHRSVSWYQQTPGQGLQFLFEYFSETQRNKGNFPGRFSGRQFSNSRSEMNVSTLELGDSALYLCASSSRGVASTDTQYFGPGTRLTVL.

This clone was seen just once. This chain uses TRBV7-9 with TRBJ2-3; tentative D call: TRBD2 (5 bases). Between the trimmed V and J ends, which lost 8 bases and 6 bases, there was a span of 24 bases. This CDR3 spans 16 amino acids. The germline V gene has CDR1 SEHNR and CDR2 FQNEAQ (reference sequence). The CDR3 reads CASGNRRLPLSDTQYF. The CDR3 DNA sequence: TGTGCCAGCGGTAACCGGAGACTACCCCTGTCGGATACGCAGTATTTT.

J is TRBJ1-1 and V is TRBV27, with a possible D match to TRBD1 (6 bases). CDR1 is MNHEY and CDR2 is SMNVEV in the germline V gene (reference sequence). This CDR3 spans 14 amino acids. V was pared by 5 bases and J by 5 bases, with 15 bases between. CDR3 sequence reads: CASSPQGLWTEAFF. Here the CDR3 DNA reads TGTGCCAGCAGTCCCCAGGGGCTTTGGACTGAAGCTTTCTTT.

The rearrangement links TRBV18 to TRBJ2-3; possible D gene TRBD1, 6 bases. Deletions cut 1 base from V and 6 bases from J, with 14 bases between. The CDR3 consists of 15 residues. Germline V gene sequence: CDR1 KGHSH, CDR2 LQKENI. The DNA for the CDR3 is TGTGCCAGCTCACCACGGGCAGGGGCTCAGGATACGCAGTATTTT. Protein: CASSPRAGAQDTQYF. Looking up the rest from reference TRBV18 and TRBJ2-3 gives the full variable domain: NAGVMQNPRHLVRRRGQEARLRCSPMKGHSHVYWYRQLPEEGLKFMVYLQKENIIDESGMPKERFSAEFPKEGPSILRIQQVVRGDSAAYFCASSPRAGAQDTQYFGPGTRLTVL.

CDR3 bases: TGTGCCAGCAGCTTGGAGAGCGCAGATACGCAGTATTTT. Translating it yields CASSLESADTQYF. V usage is TRBV5-6 and J usage is TRBJ2-3; D not resolved. The germline CDR1 and CDR2 sequences are SGHDT and YYEEEE. Deletions cut 0 bases from V and 4 bases from J, with 6 bases between. This CDR3 spans 13 amino acids.